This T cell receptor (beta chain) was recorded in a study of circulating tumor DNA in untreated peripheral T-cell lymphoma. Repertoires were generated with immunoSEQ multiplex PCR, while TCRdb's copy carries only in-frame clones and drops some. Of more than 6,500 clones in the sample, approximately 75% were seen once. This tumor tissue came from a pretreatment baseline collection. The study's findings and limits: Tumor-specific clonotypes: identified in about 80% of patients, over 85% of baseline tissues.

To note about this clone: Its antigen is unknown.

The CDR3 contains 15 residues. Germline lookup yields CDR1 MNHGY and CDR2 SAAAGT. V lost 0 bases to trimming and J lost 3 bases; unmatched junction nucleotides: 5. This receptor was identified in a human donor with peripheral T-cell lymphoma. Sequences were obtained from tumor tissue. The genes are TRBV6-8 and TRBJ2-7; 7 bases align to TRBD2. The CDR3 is CASSYSSSGFYEQYF. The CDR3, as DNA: TGTGCCAGCAGTTACTCTTCTAGCGGTTTCTACGAGCAGTACTTC.